This entry describes one TCR beta chain. Its matching antigen is unknown. The data were obtained in a study of human T cells and chemical hapten exposure. In the study overall: The upper back received 0.01% DPC by patch testing, with results read at 6 days. General study points: Every donor had alopecia, and their immune response may therefore differ from healthy people's.

The germline V gene has CDR1 ENHRY and CDR2 SYGVKD. This CDR3 contains 13 residues. Trimming took off 0 bases at V and 9 bases at J, with 6 bases between the two ends. Authors' processing steps: Across samples, TCR counts had a median of roughly 100,000 and ranged from roughly 23,224 to 690,600. TCRdb recomputed calls from the RACE reads with MiXCR, one row per CDR3 protein. TCRdb's processing, not the authors' own work, is the source of the V and J calls. The table has approximately 110,000 distinct CDR3 sequences, about a tenth seen once. Time point of the sample: patch test 2, 6 weeks after DPC sensitization. Treatment of the sample: therapeutic diphenylcyclopropenone sensitization with weekly scalp DPC. Extraction yielded total RNA from whole blood (unfractionated).

The specimen was whole blood, collected in connection with sensitization to the hapten diphenylcyclopropenone (DPC). The chain combines TRBV10-3 with TRBJ1-6, with D hard to call. The TCR sequence derives from a woman between 40 and 50 years old with alopecia areata. Some clones in this sample may be carry-over from other donors' samples. Here the CDR3 DNA reads TGTGCCATCAGTGAGTCAGGGATTTCACCCCTCCACTTT. The encoded protein is CAISESGISPLHF.